A selection of T cell receptor beta chains follows, all from one sample in a study of T cells in Graves' hyperthyroidism and ophthalmopathy. MiXCR, run by TCRdb on the multiplex PCR reads, gives a single entry per CDR3 protein. The table includes roughly 570,000 distinct CDR3 sequences, approximately 44% detected once. Sequences were obtained from peripheral blood or thyroid tissue (not recorded which). Every receptor here comes from a woman aged 18-30 years with Graves' hyperthyroidism. The CDR3 runs from the conserved cysteine through the conserved F or W. A D gene is named only where the DNA matches it firmly. The size field is filled for only some rows; it gives once, few, many or a size class.

clone size	D gene	V gene	J gene	CDR3 DNA	CDR3 protein
NA	TRBD1	TRBV7-6	TRBJ1-2	TGTGCCAGCAGCTTACCGGGACAGGGTAATGGCTACACCTTC	CASSLPGQGNGYTF
many	NA	TRBV7-9	TRBJ1-6	TGTGCCAGCAGCGGATTGGCGGGGGGCGAGAATTCACCCCTCCACTTT	CASSGLAGGENSPLHF
NA	TRBD1	TRBV15	TRBJ1-2	TGTGCCACCAGCAGTCCCAACAGGGGAAGCTATGGCTACACCTTC	CATSSPNRGSYGYTF
once	NA	TRBV2	TRBJ2-1	TGTGCCAGCAGTAACCCGCGGGGCTTCCCGAGCTCCTACAATGAGCAGTTCTTC	CASSNPRGFPSSYNEQFF
NA	NA	TRBV6-2/TRBV6-3	TRBJ2-5	TGTGCCAGCACCTGGGGCCTAGAAGAGACCCAGTACTTC	CASTWGLEETQYF
NA	NA	TRBV9	TRBJ2-7	TGTGCCAGCAGCGAGAGTCCAGGAGGGCTTGAGCAGTACTTC	CASSESPGGLEQYF
many	TRBD1	TRBV6-5	TRBJ1-2	TGTGCCAGCAGAGACAGGGATTTGGGCTACACCTTC	CASRDRDLGYTF
NA	NA	TRBV20-1	TRBJ1-1	TGCACACAACCGGGACACCTGAACACTGAAGCTTTCTTT	CTQPGHLNTEAFF
many	TRBD1	TRBV9	TRBJ1-2	TGTGCCAGCAGCGTACCGGGACAGGCCTATGGCTACACCTTC	CASSVPGQAYGYTF
many	NA	TRBV7-2	TRBJ2-7	TGTGCCAGCAGCTTAGGGACGGACTCCTACGAGCAGTACTTC	CASSLGTDSYEQYF
many	NA	TRBV25-1	TRBJ1-2	TGTGCCAGCAGTGGGGGGGATTATGGCTACACCTTC	CASSGGDYGYTF
NA	TRBD1	TRBV24-1	TRBJ2-1	TGTGCCACCAGTGATCCGAGACAGGGTACCAATGAGCAGTTCTTC	CATSDPRQGTNEQFF
many	TRBD1	TRBV2	TRBJ1-4	TGTGCCAGCAGCAGGACAGGGGTCGAAAAACTGTTTTTT	CASSRTGVEKLFF
many	NA	TRBV12-3/TRBV12-4	TRBJ2-7	TGTGCCAGCAGGGAGGGGGGGTTCTCCTACGAGCAGTACTTC	CASREGGFSYEQYF
many	NA	TRBV4-3	TRBJ1-6	TGCGCCAGCAGCCAAGTTATCGATAATTCACCCCTCCACTTT	CASSQVIDNSPLHF
NA	NA	TRBV27	TRBJ2-7	TGTGCCAGCAGTTTAGGACATCCTAGGGGCGAGCAGTACTTC	CASSLGHPRGEQYF
many	NA	TRBV20-1	TRBJ2-2	TGCAGTGCTAGAGATTCGACCGGGACAACGAACACCGGGGAGCTGTTTTTT	CSARDSTGTTNTGELFF
many	NA	TRBV20-1	TRBJ1-5	TGCAGTGCAGGGATAGGGTATAGCAATCAGCCCCAGCATTTT	CSAGIGYSNQPQHF
NA	NA	TRBV4-1	TRBJ2-7	TGCGCCAGCAGCCCCCTCGGGTTGCGGTCCTACGAGCAGTACTTC	CASSPLGLRSYEQYF
NA	TRBD2	TRBV29-1	TRBJ2-7	TGCAGCGTTAGTGGTGGCGGGAGAGTGTCCCCCTCCTACGAGCAGTACTTC	CSVSGGGRVSPSYEQYF
many	TRBD2	TRBV5-4	TRBJ2-7	TGTGCCAGCAGAAGACTAGCGGGATCGGGTGAGCAGTACTTC	CASRRLAGSGEQYF
many	NA	TRBV29-1	TRBJ1-3	TGCAGCGTTGTACAGGGTGATGGGACCATATATTTT	CSVVQGDGTIYF
many	TRBD1	TRBV5-1	TRBJ2-7	TGCGCCAGCAGCCAACTCCCGGGACAGGGTACCTACGAGCAGTACTTC	CASSQLPGQGTYEQYF
many	NA	TRBV7-9	TRBJ1-6	TGTGCCAGCAGCGGATCCGGGCCCTCCTCTGCACCCCTCCACTTT	CASSGSGPSSAPLHF
many	NA	TRBV6-6	TRBJ2-7	TGTGCCAGCAGACAGGGCACCTACGAGCAGTACTTC	CASRQGTYEQYF
many	NA	TRBV9	TRBJ1-2	TGTGCCAGCAGAGCGTCGGCAGACTATGGCTACACCTTC	CASRASADYGYTF
many	TRBD1	TRBV5-8	TRBJ1-2	TGTGCCAGCAGCTTACGGACAGGCTACTATGGCTACACCTTC	CASSLRTGYYGYTF
NA	TRBD1	TRBV11-3	TRBJ2-7	TGTGCCAGCAACTCCGGGACAGGGTCACCCTACGAGCAGTACTTC	CASNSGTGSPYEQYF
NA	NA	TRBV29-1	TRBJ1-3	TGCAGCGTTGAATCACCCCAGGGCTATGGCTACACCATATATTTT	CSVESPQGYGYTIYF
NA	TRBD1	TRBV2	TRBJ2-7	TGTGCCAGCAACCTACAGGGGAATGCTGGAAACGAGCAGTACTTC	CASNLQGNAGNEQYF
NA	NA	TRBV20-1	TRBJ2-1	TGCAGTGCTAGCGATCTTAGGGGGTACAATGAGCAGTTCTTC	CSASDLRGYNEQFF
few	NA	TRBV7-6	TRBJ2-1	TGTGCCAGCAGCTTAGATGGGCGGGACTACAATGAGCAGTTCTTC	CASSLDGRDYNEQFF
NA	NA	TRBV4-1	TRBJ2-7	TGCGCCAGCAGCCAAGCCCTTCCCTACGAGCAGTACTTC	CASSQALPYEQYF
many	TRBD1	TRBV2	TRBJ1-5	TGTGCCAGCACCAAAGACAGGGATAGCAATCAGCCCCAGCATTTT	CASTKDRDSNQPQHF
NA	NA	TRBV30	TRBJ1-1	TGTGCCTGGCTCCGGGACACTGAAGCTTTCTTT	CAWLRDTEAFF
NA	TRBD2	TRBV27	TRBJ2-7	TGTGCCACCGGTGGGGGACTAGCGGGAGCCTACGAGCAGTACTTC	CATGGGLAGAYEQYF
NA	TRBD1	TRBV18	TRBJ2-7	TGTGCCAGCTCCCGGACAGGGTATGGCTACGAGCAGTACTTC	CASSRTGYGYEQYF
once	NA	TRBV19	TRBJ2-7	TGTGCCAGTACGCTAGCGGAGGGGGACTACGAGCAGTACTTC	CASTLAEGDYEQYF
few	NA	TRBV24-1	TRBJ2-7	TGTGCCACCAGTGATTTAACGTACGGGGGCGAGCAGTACTTC	CATSDLTYGGEQYF
NA	NA	TRBV20-1	TRBJ2-7	TGCAGTGCGAACAGGGAGGGAGGGTCCTACGAGCAGTACTTC	CSANREGGSYEQYF
many	NA	TRBV19	TRBJ1-1	TGTGCCAGTAGTATAAGGCGGGACCTTGAAGCTTTCTTT	CASSIRRDLEAFF
many	TRBD2	TRBV13	TRBJ2-7	TGTGCCAGCAGCACGGGACTAGCGGCACCTTACGAGCAGTACTTC	CASSTGLAAPYEQYF
many	TRBD1	TRBV7-6	TRBJ1-2	TGTGCCAGCAGCCACACCGGGACAGATGGCTACACCTTC	CASSHTGTDGYTF
many	TRBD1	TRBV5-4	TRBJ1-4	TGTGCCAGCAGCCTAACGGGACAGGGGCCGGAAAAACTGTTTTTT	CASSLTGQGPEKLFF
many	TRBD1	TRBV9	TRBJ1-2	TGTGCCAGCAGCGTAGTTTTACAGGGGGCGCATGATGGCTACACCTTC	CASSVVLQGAHDGYTF
once	NA	TRBV29-1	TRBJ1-5	TGCAGCGTTGGGACTAGCGGTTACGAGCATTTT	CSVGTSGYEHF
NA	TRBD1	TRBV12-3/TRBV12-4	TRBJ2-6	TGTGCCAGCAGAACTAAACAGGGGGCTGGGGCCAACGTCCTGACTTTC	CASRTKQGAGANVLTF
many	TRBD2	TRBV29-1	TRBJ2-5	TGCAGCGTTCTTGGCGGGAGGCTCCAAGAGACCCAGTACTTC	CSVLGGRLQETQYF
NA	TRBD1	TRBV29-1	TRBJ2-7	TGCAGCGCACTCGGACAGGGCTACGAGCAGTACTTC	CSALGQGYEQYF
NA	TRBD1	TRBV7-2	TRBJ1-5	TGTGCCAGCGGAGGGGGACAGGGAGGCAATCAGCCCCAGCATTTT	CASGGGQGGNQPQHF
few	NA	TRBV7-8	TRBJ2-3	TGTGCCAGCAGCCCTTCTGGGGGCCGGACAGATACGCAGTATTTT	CASSPSGGRTDTQYF
NA	NA	TRBV7-8	TRBJ2-7	TGTGCTAAGCCGGGATTTAGCGACTACGAGCAGTACTTC	CAKPGFSDYEQYF
once	NA	TRBV6-6	TRBJ2-6	TGTGCCAGCATGAACGGGCGTGGGGCCAACGTCCTGACTTTC	CASMNGRGANVLTF
many	NA	TRBV11-3	TRBJ2-5	TGTGCCAGCAGCTCCGGTTTCCAAGAGACCCAGTACTTC	CASSSGFQETQYF